What follows are 28 T cell receptor beta chains derived from one specimen sequenced in a study of OX40 agonist ivuxolimab in advanced cancers. Repertoires were generated with immunoSEQ multiplex PCR, while TCRdb's copy carries only in-frame clones and drops some. The sample holds under 75,000 clones, nearly 95% seen once. Material: CD4+ or CD8+ T cells sorted from blood, obtained in a trial of the OX40 agonist ivuxolimab. The receptor set was obtained from an adult with an advanced solid tumor such as melanoma, head and neck, liver or kidney cancer.

The DNA for the CDR3 is TGTGCCAGCAGCCTCCCGACCGACCGTCCCTACAATGAGCAGTTCTTC. It translates to CASSLPTDRPYNEQFF. The chain is built from TRBV7-8 and TRBJ2-1; no clear D. The CDR3 has 16 amino acids. With 5 bases removed from V and 2 bases from J, the gap between germline ends came to 16 bases. Germline lookup yields CDR1 SGHVS and CDR2 FQNEAQ.

The chain links TRBV27 to TRBJ2-7, with 8 bases lining up with TRBD2. V gave up 6 bases and J gave up 3 bases; unmatched junction bases: 16. The CDR3 is 17 amino acids. Germline lookup yields CDR1 MNHEY and CDR2 SMNVEV (reference sequence). The CDR3 here is CASSLSSLAEPYYEQYF. CDR3 nucleotide sequence: TGTGCCAGCAGCCTTTCCTCACTAGCGGAACCTTACTACGAGCAGTACTTC.

J is TRBJ2-1 and V is TRBV7-3, with D possibly matching TRBD2 (5 bases). From germline, CDR1 is SGHTA and CDR2 FQGTGA. V dropped 3 bases and J dropped 0 bases, with 9 bases sitting between them. The CDR3 extends over 15 amino acids. The CDR3 spells CASSFSGSSYNEQFF. Written as DNA, the CDR3 is TGTGCCAGCAGCTTCAGCGGTAGCTCCTACAATGAGCAGTTCTTC.

The chain couples TRBV6-1 to TRBJ1-3, with D unclear. The CDR3 has 11 residues. V was pared by 5 bases and J by 8 bases, with 7 bases between. Germline CDR1 reads MNHNS; CDR2 reads SASEGT. The CDR3 sequence: CASSLWDTIYF. The CDR3 bases are TGTGCCAGCAGTTTATGGGACACCATATATTTT.

The V call is TRBV7-2, the J call TRBJ2-5; 11 positions agree with TRBD2. Per the germline V gene, CDR1 is SGHTA and CDR2 is FQGNSA. V dropped 1 base and J dropped 4; count of bases not matched to a gene: 14. The CDR3 sequence is 19 residues long. The CDR3 DNA sequence: TGTGCCAGCAGCTTAGTAGGTCGGCCTAGCGGGAGGACCGGAGAGACCCAGTACTTC. Translating gives CASSLVGRPSGRTGETQYF.

This rearrangement joins TRBV4-1 to TRBJ2-5; 10 nucleotides match TRBD1. The ends lost 4 bases at V and 5 bases at J; junction bases unmatched: 7. Per the germline V gene, CDR1 is MGHRA and CDR2 is YSYEKL. This CDR3 is built from 15 residues. Here the CDR3 DNA reads TGCGCCAGCAGCCCCGGGACAGGGGAATTTGAGACCCAGTACTTC. This codes for CASSPGTGEFETQYF.

V is TRBV15 and J is TRBJ1-1, with D possibly TRBD1 on 5 matching bases. CDR3 length equals 14 residues. Germline assignment: CDR1 LNHNV and CDR2 YYDKDF (reference sequence). V gave up 1 base and J gave up 10 bases, with 16 bases separating them. The CDR3 sequence: CATSRAWQGGGAFF. Written as DNA, the CDR3 is TGTGCCACCAGCAGAGCGTGGCAGGGCGGGGGAGCTTTCTTT.

This sequence joins TRBV5-4 and TRBJ1-2; 7 nucleotides agree with TRBD1. This CDR3 region has 13 residues. J was trimmed by 1 base and V by 4 bases; bases with no gene match: 1. Germline-derived CDR1 and CDR2 are SGHNT and YYREEE (reference sequence). CDR3 DNA sequence: TGTGCCAGCAGCCGACAGGGTAACTATGGCTACACCTTC. This sequence encodes CASSRQGNYGYTF.

The chain has TRBV9 and TRBJ1-4, with 10 nucleotides matching TRBD1. The CDR3 totals 15 residues. CDR1 and CDR2 from the germline V gene are SGDLS and YYNGEE. V was pared by 4 bases and J by 7 bases, with 7 bases of the junction left unmatched. In DNA, the CDR3 is TGTGCCAGCAGCAAAGAGGGGACAGGGGTTGAAAAACTGTTTTTT. Its protein product is CASSKEGTGVEKLFF.

V usage is TRBV9 and J usage is TRBJ2-3; D is ambiguous. The CDR3 is 13 residues long. V lost 4 bases and J lost 0, with 6 bases in between. Germline loops: CDR1 SGDLS, CDR2 YYNGEE. The DNA of the CDR3 is TGTGCCAGCAGCCCCTATAGCACAGATACGCAGTATTTT. This gives the protein CASSPYSTDTQYF.

The V call is TRBV13, the J call TRBJ2-5; 8 positions agree with TRBD1. Trimming took 5 bases from V and 4 from J; bases not matched to a gene: 3. CDR1 PRHDT and CDR2 FYEKMQ come from the germline V gene (reference sequence). The CDR3 loop spans 13 amino acids. The CDR3 DNA is TGTGCCAGCAGCCCCGGACAGGGAGAGACCCAGTACTTC. This translates into CASSPGQGETQYF.

This chain links TRBV18 with TRBJ2-2, with 8 bases that match TRBD2. The germline V gene has CDR1 KGHSH and CDR2 LQKENI. V gave up 2 bases and J gave up 2 bases; unmatched junction bases: 7. This CDR3 comprises 17 residues. CDR3: CASSPTGGTYNTGELFF. The CDR3, as DNA: TGTGCCAGCTCACCAACGGGGGGGACATACAACACCGGGGAGCTGTTTTTT.

The chain has TRBV4-1 and TRBJ2-5; D ambiguous. The CDR3 loop spans 14 amino acids. Germline values: CDR1 MGHRA, CDR2 YSYEKL. V lost 1 base and J lost 2, with 8 bases in between. The chain's CDR3 is CASSQVERQETQYF. CDR3 nucleotide sequence: TGCGCCAGCAGCCAAGTCGAGCGTCAAGAGACCCAGTACTTC.

The chain uses TRBV7-9 and TRBJ2-5, with D possibly TRBD1 on 5 matching bases. V gave up 4 bases and J gave up 5 bases, with 5 bases separating them. This CDR3 is 11 amino acids long. Germline CDR1 is SEHNR and CDR2 is FQNEAQ (reference sequence). CDR3 DNA sequence: TGTGCCAGCAGCTCAGGGGAGACCCAGTACTTC. It codes for CASSSGETQYF.

This clone was seen only once. This rearrangement joins TRBV19 to TRBJ2-7; perhaps TRBD2 as D (5 bases). Between the trimmed V and J ends, which lost 7 bases and 3 bases, there was a span of 16 bases. This CDR3 spans 14 amino acids. Germline-derived CDR1 and CDR2 are LNHDA and SQIVND (reference sequence). The chain's CDR3 is CASIKREPDYEQYF. CDR3 DNA: TGTGCCAGTATAAAGAGGGAGCCAGACTACGAGCAGTACTTC.

The rearrangement joins TRBV6-5 to TRBJ2-1; D is unclear. The germline V gene has CDR1 MNHEY and CDR2 SVGAGI. The CDR3 extends over 11 amino acids. V was shortened by 5 bases and J by 2 bases, with 1 base between the two germline ends. CDR3 protein: CASSAYNEQFF. CDR3 in DNA: TGTGCCAGCAGTGCCTACAATGAGCAGTTCTTC.

This rearrangement joins TRBV11-3 to TRBJ1-1; D unclear. This CDR3 has 14 residues. Germline-derived CDR1 and CDR2 are SGHNT and YENEEA. Trimming took 2 bases from V and 0 from J, leaving 7 bases between them. Here the CDR3 DNA reads TGTGCCAGCAGCTTAATATCCCTGAACACTGAAGCTTTCTTT. This gives the protein CASSLISLNTEAFF. Full variable domain (missing parts from reference TRBV11-3 and TRBJ1-1): EAGVVQSPRYKIIEKKQPVAFWCNPISGHNTLYWYLQNLGQGPELLIRYENEEAVDDSQLPKDRFSAERLKGVDSTLKIQPAELGDSAVYLCASSLISLNTEAFFGQGTRLTVV.

The chain links TRBV7-9 to TRBJ2-1, with a weak D call TRBD1 (5 bases). Trimming took 8 bases from V and 8 from J, leaving 13 bases between them. CDR1 is SEHNR, CDR2 FQNEAQ, per germline (reference sequence). The CDR3 totals 12 residues. The CDR3 coding sequence is TGTGCCAGCGGTTTCCTAGGGGATGAGCAGTTCTTC. Amino acids: CASGFLGDEQFF.

V usage is TRBV9 and J usage is TRBJ2-3, with 8 bases matching TRBD1. This CDR3 region has 18 residues. CDR1 is SGDLS and CDR2 is YYNGEE in the germline V gene. The V segment lost 3 bases and the J segment 2 bases; nucleotides outside the gene matches: 14. The CDR3 DNA sequence: TGTGCCAGCAGCGAAGGATTGGGGGTGACAGGGGCCACAGATACGCAGTATTTT. The encoded protein is CASSEGLGVTGATDTQYF.

The chain recombines TRBV29-1 with TRBJ2-5; 7 nucleotides match TRBD2. Trimming took 1 base from V and 7 from J; bases not matched to a gene: 6. This CDR3 has 13 residues. Germline CDR1 is SQVTM and CDR2 is ANQGSEA. The CDR3 region is CSVEAERGWTQYF. DNA for the CDR3: TGCAGCGTTGAAGCCGAGCGGGGTTGGACCCAGTACTTC.

The gene calls are TRBV5-4 and TRBJ2-3; 7 bases match TRBD1. The V gene's germline CDR1 is SGHNT and CDR2 YYREEE (reference sequence). V lost 3 bases to trimming and J lost 3 bases; unmatched junction nucleotides: 4. The CDR3 extends over 14 amino acids. This CDR3 is CASSWGTATDTQYF. Written as DNA, the CDR3 is TGTGCCAGCAGCTGGGGGACAGCGACAGATACGCAGTATTTT.

Comments on this clone: The sample carries other DNA sequences with the same CDR3. This chain links TRBV27 with TRBJ2-7; D is ambiguous. Germline CDR1 is MNHEY and CDR2 is SMNVEV (reference sequence). The CDR3 loop spans 14 amino acids. The germline V and J ends were trimmed by 0 bases and 0 bases, with 6 bases remaining between them. The CDR3 sequence: CASSLSSYSYEQYF. CDR3 DNA sequence: TGTGCCAGCAGTTTATCGTCTTACTCCTACGAGCAGTACTTC.

This chain connects TRBV2 to TRBJ2-1; 8 bases are shared with TRBD2. The CDR3 covers 15 residues. Germline-derived CDR1 and CDR2 are SNHLY and FYNNEI. With V trimmed by 4 bases and J by 3 bases, 5 bases remained unmatched. CDR3 nucleotide sequence: TGTGCCAGCAGTGGGGGTAGCGGGAACTACAATGAGCAGTTCTTC. This gives the protein CASSGGSGNYNEQFF.

V gene TRBV6-5 combines with J gene TRBJ1-4; D not certain. Between the trimmed V and J ends, which lost 7 bases and 6 bases, there was a span of 12 bases. This CDR3 is 13 amino acids long. The V gene's germline CDR1 is MNHEY and CDR2 SVGAGI. This CDR3 reads CASNGPGHEKLFF. For the CDR3, the DNA is TGTGCCAGCAACGGGCCGGGCCATGAAAAACTGTTTTTT.

The chain links TRBV4-1 to TRBJ2-7; D remains ambiguous. This CDR3 region has 13 residues. The V end was cut by 2 bases, the J end by 0 bases, with 5 bases between. The germline V gene encodes CDR1 MGHRA and CDR2 YSYEKL. The CDR3 sequence is CASSQPNSYEQYF. The CDR3 DNA follows: TGCGCCAGCAGCCAACCGAACTCCTACGAGCAGTACTTC.

V usage is TRBV28 and J usage is TRBJ2-1; D is possibly TRBD2 (5 bases). Germline loops: CDR1 MDHEN, CDR2 SYDVKM. V gave up 6 bases and J gave up 3 bases, with 12 bases separating them. The CDR3 has 14 residues. CDR3 sequence: CASSRGGLYNEQFF. CDR3 nucleotide sequence: TGTGCCAGCAGCCGGGGTGGACTCTACAATGAGCAGTTCTTC.

The sample holds one count of this clone. The chain has TRBV5-6 and TRBJ2-1, with 9 bases lining up with TRBD1. In germline, CDR1 is SGHDT, CDR2 YYEEEE. This CDR3 region has 14 residues. The V segment lost 7 bases and the J segment 8 bases; nucleotides outside the gene matches: 10. The CDR3 region is CASVWTGDEDEQFF. CDR3 nucleotides: TGTGCCAGCGTTTGGACAGGGGATGAGGATGAGCAGTTCTTC.

The V and J genes are TRBV9 and TRBJ2-2; no definite D call. Germline lookup yields CDR1 SGDLS and CDR2 YYNGEE. The CDR3 contains 15 residues. V was clipped by 3 bases and J by 1 base, with 10 bases between them. Here the CDR3 DNA reads TGTGCCAGCAGCGCGGGCGTTGAGAACACCGGGGAGCTGTTTTTT. Translation gives CASSAGVENTGELFF.